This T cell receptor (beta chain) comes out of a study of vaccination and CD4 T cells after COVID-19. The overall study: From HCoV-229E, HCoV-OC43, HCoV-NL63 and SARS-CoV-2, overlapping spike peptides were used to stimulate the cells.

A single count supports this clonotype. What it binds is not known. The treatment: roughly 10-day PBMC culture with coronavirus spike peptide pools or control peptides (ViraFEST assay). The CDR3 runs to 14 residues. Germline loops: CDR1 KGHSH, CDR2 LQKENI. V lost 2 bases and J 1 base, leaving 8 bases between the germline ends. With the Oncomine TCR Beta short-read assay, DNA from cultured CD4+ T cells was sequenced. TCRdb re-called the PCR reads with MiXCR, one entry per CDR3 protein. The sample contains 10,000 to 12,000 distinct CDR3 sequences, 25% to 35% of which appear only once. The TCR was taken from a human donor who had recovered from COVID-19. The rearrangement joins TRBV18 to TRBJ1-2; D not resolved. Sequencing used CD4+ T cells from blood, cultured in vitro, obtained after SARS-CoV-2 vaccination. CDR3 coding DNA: TGTGCCAGCTCACCAGGGCAGCTTAACTATGGCTACACCTTC. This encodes CASSPGQLNYGYTF.